This T cell receptor (beta chain) derives from a study of T cells in Graves' hyperthyroidism and ophthalmopathy. Germline CDR1 reads SGHVS; CDR2 reads FNYEAQ. V shed 0 bases, J shed 5 bases, and the junction held 6 bases outside the gene matches. The CDR3 length is 15 residues. This clonotype was seen a few times. Amplified regions were TCR beta CDR3 sequences from RNA transcripts. HTBI primers drove first-round RT-PCR of the TCR CDR3. TCRdb re-called the multiplex PCR reads with MiXCR, one entry per CDR3 protein. This table has more than 500,000 distinct CDR3 sequences, approximately 16% appearing once.

The chain carries TRBV7-6 and TRBJ2-5, with TRBD1 matching over 7 bases. This sequence originates from a woman in her twenties or thirties with Graves' ophthalmopathy. The sample taken for sequencing was blood. CDR3 sequence: CASSLADRSSETQYF. DNA of the CDR3: TGTGCCAGCAGCTTAGCGGACAGGAGTTCGGAGACCCAGTACTTC.